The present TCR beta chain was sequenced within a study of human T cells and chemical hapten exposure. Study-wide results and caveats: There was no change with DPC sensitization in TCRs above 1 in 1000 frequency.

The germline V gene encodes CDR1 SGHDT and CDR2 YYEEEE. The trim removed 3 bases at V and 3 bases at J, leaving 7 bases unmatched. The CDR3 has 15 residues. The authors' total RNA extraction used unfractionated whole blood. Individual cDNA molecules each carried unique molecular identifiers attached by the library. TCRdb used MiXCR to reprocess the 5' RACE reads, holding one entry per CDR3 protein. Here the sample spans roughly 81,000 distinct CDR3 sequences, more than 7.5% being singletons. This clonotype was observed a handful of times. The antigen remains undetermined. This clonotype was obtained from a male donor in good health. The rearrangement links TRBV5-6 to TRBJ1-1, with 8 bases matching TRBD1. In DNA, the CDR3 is TGTGCCAGCAGCTCCCTCCGGACAGGGCACACTGAAGCTTTCTTT. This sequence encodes CASSSLRTGHTEAFF.